These 11 T cell receptor beta chains were sequenced from one sample in a study of response to subunit inactivated influenza vaccine. TCRdb recomputed calls from the RT-PCR reads with MiXCR, one row per CDR3 protein. This sample has hundreds of thousands of distinct CDR3 sequences, with 11% found just once. This same sample was also part of a study on T cells expressing NK-cell markers. That paper states: The cDNA for TCR beta came from 5'RACE template switching with UMIs.

The sample was PBMCs from blood, taken on the day of vaccination. These receptors were taken from a man over 45 who received an inactivated influenza vaccine.

This clonotype appeared a few times. As DNA, the CDR3 is TGCGCCAGCAGCCCCGGAAAGGGTCCGGGGAGTCTCGGCGATACGCAGTATTTT. Translation gives CASSPGKGPGSLGDTQYF. The chain couples TRBV4-3 to TRBJ2-3, with D perhaps matching TRBD2 (5 bases). Germline V gene sequence: CDR1 LGHNA, CDR2 YSLEER. V was cut by 4 bases and J by 6 bases, with 26 bases left in between. The CDR3 runs 18 residues.

The rearrangement uses TRBV10-3 and TRBJ2-2; possible D gene TRBD1, 5 bases. Between the trimmed V and J ends, which lost 2 bases and 5 bases, there was a span of 18 bases. CDR3 size: 17 residues. CDR1 and CDR2 (germline): ENHRY, SYGVKD. The CDR3 nucleotides read TGTGCCATCAGTGAGCCAGAAATATCGAGGACAACCGGGGAGCTGTTTTTT. Translating it yields CAISEPEISRTTGELFF.

The chain has TRBV7-2 and TRBJ2-7, with D possibly matching TRBD1 (5 bases). With 2 bases removed from V and 2 bases from J, the gap between germline ends came to 13 bases. Germline V gives CDR1 SGHTA, CDR2 FQGNSA. The CDR3 runs 15 residues. The chain's CDR3 is CASSLTGRGTYEQYF. The CDR3 DNA follows: TGTGCCAGCAGCTTAACAGGCCGCGGTACCTACGAGCAGTACTTC.

The CDR3 DNA reads TGTGCCACCAGTGATTTCGTCGATGAGCAGTTCTTC. It yields the protein CATSDFVDEQFF. The chain carries TRBV24-1 and TRBJ2-1; D not certain. The CDR3 extends over 12 amino acids. V was clipped by 1 base and J by 8 bases, with 5 bases between them. CDR1 KGHDR and CDR2 SFDVKD come from the germline V gene.

This clonotype was seen many times. This sequence joins TRBV5-1 and TRBJ2-1, with 13 bases that match TRBD2. V was clipped by 6 bases and J by 10 bases; unmatched bases: 10. This CDR3 contains 15 residues. Looked up from germline, CDR1 is SGHRS and CDR2 is YFSETQ. CDR3 loop: CASIDRTSGGAEQFF. The DNA for the CDR3 is TGCGCCAGCATCGACCGAACTAGCGGGGGGGCCGAGCAGTTCTTC.

The chain combines TRBV7-2 with TRBJ2-1; TRBD2 matches at 8 bases. Germline V gene lookup returns CDR1 SGHTA and CDR2 FQGNSA. This CDR3 comprises 17 residues. Trimming at V came to 0 bases and at J to 8 bases, leaving 12 bases not matched to a gene. This CDR3 reads CASSLALLAEAGDEQFF. The CDR3, as DNA: TGTGCCAGCAGCTTAGCGTTACTAGCGGAGGCGGGAGATGAGCAGTTCTTC.

A few counts support this clonotype. J is TRBJ2-3 and V is TRBV6-4, with D perhaps matching TRBD2 (6 bases). Deletions cut 3 bases from V and 4 bases from J, with 17 bases between. The CDR3 length is 16 residues. Per germline, CDR1 MRHNA and CDR2 SNTAGT. The CDR3 reads CASSENGTPGPDTQYF. CDR3 DNA sequence: TGTGCCAGCAGTGAAAACGGGACTCCAGGGCCAGATACGCAGTATTTT.

This chain joins TRBV19 and TRBJ1-1; tentative D call: TRBD1 (5 bases). The CDR3 loop spans 14 amino acids. V was cut by 6 bases and J by 7 bases, with 18 bases left in between. Germline CDR1 and CDR2: LNHDA and SQIVND (reference sequence). The CDR3 DNA is TGTGCCAGTAGCCGTGCTTGGGGGTCCTTTGAAGCTTTCTTT. Encoded protein: CASSRAWGSFEAFF.

This clonotype was observed a few times. V and J are TRBV19 and TRBJ2-3; TRBD1 is a possible D gene (6 bases). CDR1 is LNHDA, CDR2 SQIVND, per germline (reference sequence). This CDR3 spans 16 amino acids. Trimming stripped 3 bases from V and 0 bases from J, with 13 bases between. CDR3 DNA sequence: TGTGCCAGTAGTATTTTTGGGACATACAGCACAGATACGCAGTATTTT. It translates to CASSIFGTYSTDTQYF.

This clonotype was recorded a few times. The rearrangement links TRBV28 to TRBJ2-7; D gene unclear. With 2 bases removed from V and 6 bases from J, the gap between germline ends came to 11 bases. Germline lookup yields CDR1 MDHEN and CDR2 SYDVKM. The length of the CDR3 is 13 residues. The chain's CDR3 is CASSLTDPGEQYF. CDR3 bases: TGTGCCAGCAGTTTAACAGATCCAGGCGAGCAGTACTTC.

This clonotype turned up a few times. CDR3 sequence (DNA): TGCGCCAGCAGCCAAGTGGGGGATGTTGGGACCCGTAAGTACTTC. Protein: CASSQVGDVGTRKYF. The chain joins TRBV4-1 to TRBJ2-7; D might be TRBD1 or TRBD2, each matching 5 bases. This CDR3 has 15 amino acids. The ends were cut back, 1 base at V and 11 bases at J, with 21 bases in the middle. The germline gives CDR1 MGHRA, CDR2 YSYEKL.